This TCR beta chain was sequenced in a study of T-cell reconstitution after alpha-beta-depleted transplantation in children. Study results and caveats: Newly made T cells mostly supplied T-cell counts and diversity one year after transplant.

Construction of the TCRbeta library involved unique molecular identifiers. A single record per CDR3 protein comes from TCRdb applying MiXCR to the PCR reads. The repertoire holds hundreds of thousands of distinct CDR3 sequences, with about 24% as singletons. This clonotype has ten or more counts. The antigen is unknown. The sequenced sample was PBMCs, mostly from graft donor cells, obtained 360 days after TCRalphabeta/CD19-depleted stem cell transplant. The sequence was obtained from a female patient under 10 years old who had a stem cell transplant for congenital amegakaryocytic thrombocytopenia, so the T cells may come from the graft donor.

The CDR3 nucleotides read TGCAGTGCTGGGACTAGCTTTCAGGATACGCAGTATTTT. Its protein product is CSAGTSFQDTQYF. The chain couples TRBV20-1 to TRBJ2-3; 9 positions agree with TRBD2. This CDR3 has 13 residues. V dropped 5 bases and J dropped 6; count of bases not matched to a gene: 6. Germline assignment: CDR1 DFQATT and CDR2 SNEGSKA (reference sequence).